The 26 T cell receptor beta chains listed next were all sequenced from one sample in a study of Graves' ophthalmopathy and Graves' hyperthyroidism. RNA transcripts provided the template for amplifying TCR beta CDR3 regions. Amplification began with first-round RT-PCR using HTBI primers, then second-round multiplex PCR was performed. TCRdb fed the multiplex PCR reads into MiXCR, producing one record per CDR3 protein. The sample includes about 370,000 distinct CDR3 sequences, about a sixth seen only once; the top ten take 2% to 2.5%. The specimen sequenced was peripheral blood. These TCRs come from an adult woman with stable Graves' hyperthyroidism.

The sample holds a few counts of this clonotype. The V call is TRBV18, the J call TRBJ1-3; D remains unclear. The CDR3 has 14 amino acids. CDR1 and CDR2 from the germline V gene are KGHSH and LQKENI. The V end lost 0 bases, the J end lost 3 bases, and 6 bases lay between the germline ends. The CDR3 bases are TGTGCCAGCTCACCACCCCCAGGTGGAAACACCATATATTTT. Translated, it gives CASSPPPGGNTIYF.

In its sample, this clonotype was seen many times. The chain carries TRBV7-8 and TRBJ2-4; 8 bases map to TRBD1. V shed 5 bases and J 5 bases; nucleotides not matched to a gene: 2. This CDR3 comprises 13 residues. Germline CDR1 is SGHVS and CDR2 is FQNEAQ. The CDR3 loop reads CASSQQGENIQYF. CDR3 DNA sequence: TGTGCCAGCAGCCAACAGGGGGAAAACATTCAGTACTTC.

This clonotype appeared a few times. The chain recombines TRBV24-1 with TRBJ2-7; no firm D call. There are 13 residues in the CDR3. Germline values: CDR1 KGHDR, CDR2 SFDVKD. Trimming removed 5 bases at V and 6 bases at J, with 13 bases between. CDR3 amino acids: CATSAPGSGEQYF. The CDR3 bases are TGTGCCACCAGTGCGCCAGGTTCTGGCGAGCAGTACTTC.

This clonotype was detected many times. The chain couples TRBV11-2 to TRBJ2-7; unclear D gene. The length of the CDR3 is 14 residues. Trimming removed 3 bases from V and 2 bases from J, with 11 bases in between. The V gene's germline CDR1 is SGHAT and CDR2 FQNNGV. The CDR3 region has the DNA TGTGCCAGCAGCTTGCATCAGGTCACCTACGAGCAGTACTTC. This codes for CASSLHQVTYEQYF.

About this clonotype: A much bigger clone sits one base away, suggesting this may be a read error. The chain couples TRBV12-3 or TRBV12-4 to TRBJ2-4; D not resolved. CDR3 size: 13 residues. The CDR3 loop reads CANSLSRKNIQYF. Written as DNA, the CDR3 is TGTGCCAACAGTTTGTCCCGAAAAAACATTCAGTACTTC.

The rearrangement links TRBV5-6 to TRBJ1-5, with TRBD1 identical over 10 bases. CDR1 is SGHDT, CDR2 YYEEEE, per germline. With 4 bases clipped from V and 2 bases from J, the junction kept 6 bases outside the gene matches. The CDR3 covers 16 residues. CDR3 bases: TGTGCCAGCAGCCGGGGGACAGGGGATCGCAATCAGCCCCAGCATTTT. Encoded protein: CASSRGTGDRNQPQHF.

This clonotype was recorded many times. The chain employs TRBV20-1 and TRBJ1-3; D ambiguous. Looked up from germline, CDR1 is DFQATT and CDR2 is SNEGSKA (reference sequence). V was trimmed by 0 bases and J by 1 base, leaving 7 bases between them. CDR3 length: 14 amino acids. In DNA form, the CDR3 reads TGCAGTGCTAGAGATCACAGTTCTGGAAACACCATATATTTT. The encoded protein is CSARDHSSGNTIYF.

This clonotype was observed at least ten times. This chain connects TRBV12-3 or TRBV12-4 to TRBJ1-1, with a tentative D call TRBD1 (6 bases). This CDR3 comprises 13 residues. V lost 6 bases, J lost 6 bases, and 14 bases lay in between. CDR3 sequence reads: CASRSGGPSEAFF. The CDR3, as DNA: TGTGCCAGCAGGTCGGGGGGCCCCTCTGAAGCTTTCTTT.

This clonotype was counted between two and nine times. The rearrangement joins TRBV29-1 to TRBJ2-5; 8 nucleotides line up with TRBD1. Trimming removed 4 bases from V and 0 bases from J; junction bases left unmatched: 4. This CDR3 is built from 14 residues. Germline CDR1 is SQVTM and CDR2 is ANQGSEA. Written as DNA, the CDR3 is TGCAGCGTTGGAAGACAGGGGTACCAAGAGACCCAGTACTTC. This sequence encodes CSVGRQGYQETQYF.

At least ten counts were recorded for this clonotype. The V gene is TRBV2, the J gene TRBJ1-6; D gene unclear. Trimming took 4 bases from V and 0 from J, leaving 7 bases between them. Germline assignment: CDR1 SNHLY and CDR2 FYNNEI. The CDR3 runs to 15 residues. This chain's CDR3 is CASSASSSYNSPLHF. The CDR3 DNA is TGTGCCAGCAGTGCCAGTAGCTCCTATAATTCACCCCTCCACTTT.

This clonotype has at least ten counts. This chain connects TRBV19 to TRBJ2-5; maybe TRBD1 (6 bases). Germline V gene data show CDR1 as LNHDA and CDR2 as SQIVND (reference sequence). The length of the CDR3 is 13 residues. The V end lost 6 bases, the J end lost 5 bases, and 13 bases lay between the germline ends. CDR3: CASSKYRDETQYF. The CDR3 DNA follows: TGTGCCAGTAGCAAATACAGGGATGAGACCCAGTACTTC.

There are many counts of this clonotype. The rearrangement joins TRBV2 to TRBJ2-7, with TRBD1 matching over 8 bases. Germline lookup yields CDR1 SNHLY and CDR2 FYNNEI. The V gene end was trimmed by 6 bases and the J gene end by 5 bases; junction bases not matched to a gene: 9. The CDR3 consists of 14 residues. For the CDR3, the DNA is TGTGCCAGCAGGAGGGGGCAGGGGGCCCACGAGCAGTACTTC. Translated: CASRRGQGAHEQYF. Based on the CDR3 plus reference TRBV2 and TRBJ2-7, the full variable domain is EPEVTQTPSHQVTQMGQEVILRCVPISNHLYFYWYRQILGQKVEFLVSFYNNEISEKSEIFDDQFSVERPDGSNFTLKIRSTKLEDSAMYFCASRRGQGAHEQYFGPGTRLTVT.

Ten or more counts support this clonotype. The chain couples TRBV4-1 to TRBJ1-5; D is ambiguous. Germline CDR1 MGHRA, CDR2 YSYEKL. The V and J ends lost 2 bases and 7 bases respectively, with 12 bases between them. This CDR3 comprises 14 residues. CDR3 in DNA: TGCGCCAGCAGCCAATCCCGGGGTAAGCAGCCCCAGCATTTT. As protein: CASSQSRGKQPQHF.

Many counts were recorded for this clonotype. The chain links TRBV5-1 to TRBJ1-1; a weak D match, TRBD1 (5 bases). V shed 2 bases and J shed 1 base, with 15 bases lying between them. The CDR3 extends over 16 amino acids. The germline V gene has CDR1 SGHRS and CDR2 YFSETQ. The CDR3 bases are TGCGCCAGCAGCTTCTCTATTGCGGGGCAGAACACTGAAGCTTTCTTT. Translation: CASSFSIAGQNTEAFF. Based on the CDR3 plus reference TRBV5-1 and TRBJ1-1, the full variable domain is KAGVTQTPRYLIKTRGQQVTLSCSPISGHRSVSWYQQTPGQGLQFLFEYFSETQRNKGNFPGRFSGRQFSNSRSEMNVSTLELGDSALYLCASSFSIAGQNTEAFFGQGTRLTVV.

The V and J genes are TRBV15 and TRBJ2-7; D gene unclear. The CDR3 is 13 amino acids. V was shortened by 9 bases and J by 2 bases, with 14 bases between the two germline ends. Germline V gene data show CDR1 as LNHNV and CDR2 as YYDKDF (reference sequence). Written as DNA, the CDR3 is TGTGCCACGTCGACGAGGAGAGCCTACGAGCAGTACTTC. It specifies CATSTRRAYEQYF.

The CDR3 reads CASSPPRQGTTYGYTF. The CDR3 DNA follows: TGTGCCAGCTCACCACCGAGACAGGGGACTACTTATGGCTACACCTTC. The chain is built from TRBV18 and TRBJ1-2; 8 positions match TRBD1. The CDR3 is 16 residues long. Germline lookup yields CDR1 KGHSH and CDR2 LQKENI. The J segment lost 5 bases and the V segment lost 0 bases, leaving 8 bases of the junction unmatched.

This clonotype was seen at least ten times. This chain uses TRBV7-9 with TRBJ2-7; D is ambiguous. The CDR3 consists of 12 residues. The V end lost 6 bases, the J end lost 5 bases, and 11 bases lay between the germline ends. Germline CDR1 SEHNR, CDR2 FQNEAQ (reference sequence). This chain's CDR3 is CASSLVRDEQYF. CDR3 sequence (DNA): TGTGCCAGCAGTCTGGTTAGGGACGAGCAGTACTTC.

There are many counts of this clonotype. J is TRBJ2-7 and V is TRBV20-1; D is possibly TRBD2 (7 bases). With 1 base removed from V and 3 bases from J, the gap between germline ends came to 13 bases. The V gene's germline CDR1 is DFQATT and CDR2 SNEGSKA (reference sequence). This CDR3 has 14 amino acids. The CDR3 region is CSARARGGHYEQYF. The CDR3 nucleotides read TGCAGTGCTAGAGCTCGCGGGGGACACTACGAGCAGTACTTC.

This clonotype was found many times. This chain links TRBV12-3 or TRBV12-4 with TRBJ2-7; unclear D gene. V was clipped by 3 bases and J by 2 bases, with 14 bases between them. There are 15 residues in the CDR3. The CDR3 DNA follows: TGTGCCAGCAGTTTTGTCGGGCAGAGCGCCTACGAGCAGTACTTC. The encoded protein is CASSFVGQSAYEQYF.

The table lists this clonotype with many counts. The chain joins TRBV11-2 to TRBJ2-7; 7 positions match TRBD1. The CDR3 consists of 14 residues. Germline V gene sequence: CDR1 SGHAT, CDR2 FQNNGV. V was pared by 4 bases and J by 3 bases, with 6 bases of the junction left unmatched. In DNA form, the CDR3 reads TGTGCCAGCAGCTCCGGGACAGTAGGCTACGAGCAGTACTTC. Its protein is CASSSGTVGYEQYF.

This clonotype showed up many times. The chain is built from TRBV10-3 and TRBJ2-2; no firm D call. V lost 0 bases, J lost 5 bases, and 7 bases lay in between. Per germline, CDR1 ENHRY and CDR2 SYGVKD. The length of the CDR3 is 14 residues. The chain's CDR3 is CAISESEGTGELFF. CDR3 in DNA: TGTGCCATCAGTGAGTCGGAAGGGACCGGGGAGCTGTTTTTT.

Ten or more counts support this clonotype. The chain combines TRBV7-6 with TRBJ2-2; D possibly corresponds to TRBD2 (5 bases). The V end was cut by 5 bases, the J end by 8 bases, with 9 bases between. The CDR3 covers 12 residues. Germline V gene sequence: CDR1 SGHVS, CDR2 FNYEAQ. The CDR3 nucleotides are TGTGCCAGCAGCCCCTGGGAGGGGGAGCTGTTTTTT. Amino acids: CASSPWEGELFF.

This clonotype was detected many times. The chain employs TRBV25-1 and TRBJ2-3; 8 bases map to TRBD2. Germline values: CDR1 MGHDK, CDR2 SYGVNS. CDR3 length: 16 amino acids. With V trimmed by 5 bases and J by 1 base, 8 bases remained unmatched. The DNA of the CDR3 is TGTGCCAGCAGTTCCTATAAAGCGGGAGGCACAGATACGCAGTATTTT. Its protein product is CASSSYKAGGTDTQYF. Filled out from reference TRBV25-1 and TRBJ2-3, the complete variable domain reads EADIYQTPRYLVIGTGKKITLECSQTMGHDKMYWYQQDPGMELHLIHYSYGVNSTEKGDLSSESTVSRIRTEHFPLTLESARPSHTSQYLCASSSYKAGGTDTQYFGPGTRLTVL.

In this sample, this clonotype turned up many times. V and J are TRBV4-2 and TRBJ2-7; 7 bases align to TRBD2. The V segment lost 1 base and the J segment 5 bases; nucleotides outside the gene matches: 8. CDR1 LGHNA and CDR2 YNFKEQ come from the germline V gene. This CDR3 has 15 residues. CDR3 bases: TGTGCCAGCAGCCAAGTCAAAGCGGGATACGACGAGCAGTACTTC. Residues: CASSQVKAGYDEQYF.

At least ten counts were recorded for this clonotype. This chain connects TRBV5-5 to TRBJ2-5; the D is unclear. V lost 2 bases and J lost 4, with 9 bases in between. There are 13 residues in the CDR3. Germline lookup yields CDR1 SGHKS and CDR2 YYEKEE (reference sequence). The CDR3 sequence: CASSFPGSETQYF. The CDR3, as DNA: TGTGCCAGCAGCTTTCCGGGTTCAGAGACCCAGTACTTC.

In its sample, this clonotype was seen a few times. Given a much more abundant clone one base away, this may be a read error. A read error is likely, as this CDR3 ends without the conserved phenylalanine or tryptophan. The chain couples TRBV6-1 to TRBJ2-2; weak D call: TRBD2 (6 bases). V shed 7 bases and J shed 6 bases, with 15 bases lying between them. CDR3 length: 14 amino acids. Per germline, CDR1 MNHNS and CDR2 SASEGT. The CDR3 DNA follows: TGTGCCAGCACCGGAGGCGGGATGCCCGGGGAGCTGTTTCTT. It codes for CASTGGGMPGELFL.